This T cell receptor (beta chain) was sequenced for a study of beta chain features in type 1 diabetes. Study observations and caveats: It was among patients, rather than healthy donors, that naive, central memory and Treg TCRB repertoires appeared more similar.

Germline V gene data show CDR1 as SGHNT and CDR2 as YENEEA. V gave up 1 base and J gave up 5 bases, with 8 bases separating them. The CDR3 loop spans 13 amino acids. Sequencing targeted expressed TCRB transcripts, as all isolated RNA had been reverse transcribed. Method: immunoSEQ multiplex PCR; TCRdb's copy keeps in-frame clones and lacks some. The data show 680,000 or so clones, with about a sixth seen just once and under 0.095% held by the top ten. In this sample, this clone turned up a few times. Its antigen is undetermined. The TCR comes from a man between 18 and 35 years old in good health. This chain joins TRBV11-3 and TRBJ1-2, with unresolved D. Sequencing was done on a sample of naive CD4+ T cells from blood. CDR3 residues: CASSLARGYGYTF. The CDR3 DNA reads TGTGCCAGCAGCTTAGCCCGGGGTTATGGCTACACCTTC. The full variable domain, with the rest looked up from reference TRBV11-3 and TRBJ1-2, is EAGVVQSPRYKIIEKKQPVAFWCNPISGHNTLYWYLQNLGQGPELLIRYENEEAVDDSQLPKDRFSAERLKGVDSTLKIQPAELGDSAVYLCASSLARGYGYTFGSGTRLTVV.